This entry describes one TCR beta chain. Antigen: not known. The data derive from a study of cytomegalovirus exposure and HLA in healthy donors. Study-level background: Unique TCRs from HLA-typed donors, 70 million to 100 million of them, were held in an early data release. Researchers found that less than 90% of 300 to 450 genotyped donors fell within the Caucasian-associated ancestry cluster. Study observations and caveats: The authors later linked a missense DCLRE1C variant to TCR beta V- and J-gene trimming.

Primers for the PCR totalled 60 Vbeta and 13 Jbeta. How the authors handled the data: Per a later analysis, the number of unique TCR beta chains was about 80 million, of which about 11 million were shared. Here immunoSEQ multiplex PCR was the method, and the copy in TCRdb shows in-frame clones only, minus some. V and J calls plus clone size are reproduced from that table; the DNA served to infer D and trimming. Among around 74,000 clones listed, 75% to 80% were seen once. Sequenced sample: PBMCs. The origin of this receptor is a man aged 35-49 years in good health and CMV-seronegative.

The CDR3 is CASTPSAGTGWETQYF. The CDR3 DNA reads as TGTGCCAGCACCCCTAGTGCCGGGACAGGGTGGGAGACCCAGTACTTC. The chain is built from TRBV7-9 and TRBJ2-5; 9 bases map to TRBD1. V dropped 7 bases and J dropped 5; count of bases not matched to a gene: 14. CDR1 SEHNR and CDR2 FQNEAQ come from the germline V gene (reference sequence). The CDR3 extends over 16 amino acids. Looking up the rest from reference TRBV7-9 and TRBJ2-5 gives the full variable domain: DTGVSQNPRHKITKRGQNVTFRCDPISEHNRLYWYRQTLGQGPEFLTYFQNEAQLEKSRLLSDRFSAERPKGSFSTLEIQRTEQGDSAMYLCASTPSAGTGWETQYFGPGTRLLVL.